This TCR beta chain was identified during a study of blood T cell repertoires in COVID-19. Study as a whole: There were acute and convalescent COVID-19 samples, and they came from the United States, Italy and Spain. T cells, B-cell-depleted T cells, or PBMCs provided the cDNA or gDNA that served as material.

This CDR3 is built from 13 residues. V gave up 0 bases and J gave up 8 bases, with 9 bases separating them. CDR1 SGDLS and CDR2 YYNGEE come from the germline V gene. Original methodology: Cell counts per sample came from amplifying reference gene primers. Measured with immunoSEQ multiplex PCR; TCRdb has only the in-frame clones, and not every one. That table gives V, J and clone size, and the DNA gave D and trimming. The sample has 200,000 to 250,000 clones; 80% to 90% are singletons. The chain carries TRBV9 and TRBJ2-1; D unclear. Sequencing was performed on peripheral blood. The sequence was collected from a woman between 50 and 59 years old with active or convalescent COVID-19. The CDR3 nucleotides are TGTGCCAGCAGCGTAGGGTTAGTGTATGAGCAGTTCTTC. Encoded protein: CASSVGLVYEQFF. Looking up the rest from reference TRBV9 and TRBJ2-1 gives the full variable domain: DSGVTQTPKHLITATGQRVTLRCSPRSGDLSVYWYQQSLDQGLQFLIQYYNGEERAKGNILERFSAQQFPDLHSELNLSSLELGDSALYFCASSVGLVYEQFFGPGTRLTVL.